These 31 T cell receptor beta chains were sequenced from one sample in a study of T cell responses to AZD1222 COVID-19 vaccine. Using immunoSEQ multiplex PCR, the repertoire was profiled, and TCRdb retains in-frame clones only, with some absent. The table includes about 190,000 clones, over 80% detected once. The sequencing used peripheral blood, collected on day 0 of MenACWY control vaccination. The source of these receptors is an adult in good health.

J is TRBJ2-3 and V is TRBV5-1, with 13 bases aligning to TRBD2. Trimming removed 0 bases from V and 0 bases from J; junction bases left unmatched: 4. The germline CDR1 and CDR2 sequences are SGHRS and YFSETQ. This CDR3 has 18 residues. CDR3 residues: CASSLVTSGGPSTDTQYF. DNA for the CDR3: TGCGCCAGCAGCTTGGTGACTAGCGGGGGGCCCAGCACAGATACGCAGTATTTT.

The chain has TRBV6-5 and TRBJ2-5; the match to TRBD2 covers 7 bases. The V and J ends lost 1 base and 5 bases, in that order; junction bases with no gene match: 1. In germline, CDR1 is MNHEY, CDR2 SVGAGI. The CDR3 spans 13 residues. The CDR3 nucleotides are TGTGCCAGCAGTTACTTCGGGGGGGAGACCCAGTACTTC. The encoded protein is CASSYFGGETQYF.

This clone was seen only once. The chain joins TRBV10-3 to TRBJ1-5, with D unresolved. Germline CDR1 ENHRY, CDR2 SYGVKD. Trimming stripped 0 bases from V and 2 bases from J, with 11 bases between. The CDR3 covers 16 residues. Here the CDR3 DNA reads TGTGCCATCAGTGAGTCGATCGGGATGGGCAATCAGCCCCAGCATTTT. Encoded protein: CAISESIGMGNQPQHF.

In nucleotides, the CDR3 is TGTGCCAGCAGTCTGACCTACGAGCAGTACTTC. Translation: CASSLTYEQYF. The chain has TRBV28 and TRBJ2-7; D uncertain. The CDR3 is made up of 11 amino acids. Germline CDR1 and CDR2: MDHEN and SYDVKM. Trimming removed 5 bases from V and 2 bases from J, with 4 bases in between.

In DNA, the CDR3 is TGTGCCAGCAGTTTGGGGCCGGGACCCGCGACCTACGAGCAGTACTTC. As protein: CASSLGPGPATYEQYF. V is TRBV27 and J is TRBJ2-7; tentatively, D is TRBD1 or TRBD2 (5 bases each). Per the germline V gene, CDR1 is MNHEY and CDR2 is SMNVEV (reference sequence). This CDR3 contains 16 residues. V gave up 3 bases and J gave up 2 bases, with 17 bases separating them.

V usage is TRBV10-3 and J usage is TRBJ2-7, with TRBD2 matching 10 bases. The J segment lost 4 bases and the V segment lost 4 bases, leaving 4 bases of the junction unmatched. The germline gives CDR1 ENHRY, CDR2 SYGVKD. This CDR3 is 14 amino acids long. The CDR3 region has the DNA TGTGCCATCAGTGGCTCTAGCGGGGGTTACGAGCAGTACTTC. Amino acid sequence: CAISGSSGGYEQYF.

The chain couples TRBV12-5 to TRBJ2-1; 7 bases match TRBD2. The CDR3 length is 12 residues. The junction had 3 bases not matched to a gene; V was cut back by 5 bases and J by 8 bases. Germline V gene lookup returns CDR1 LGHNT and CDR2 FRNRAP. The CDR3 DNA reads as TGTGCTAGTGGTCGAACTAGCGATGAGCAGTTCTTC. Translated, it gives CASGRTSDEQFF.

V usage is TRBV9 and J usage is TRBJ2-1, with 9 bases aligning to TRBD2. V was pared by 2 bases and J by 9 bases, with 6 bases of the junction left unmatched. This CDR3 has 14 amino acids. CDR1 is SGDLS and CDR2 is YYNGEE in the germline V gene. The CDR3 bases are TGTGCCAGCAGCGTCGAGCGGGGGGACCGTGAGCAGTTCTTC. Amino acids: CASSVERGDREQFF.

The table lists this clone with a count of one. The chain combines TRBV7-2 with TRBJ2-1, with 8 bases that match TRBD2. CDR3 length equals 15 residues. Trimming at V came to 1 base and at J to 3 bases, leaving 2 bases not matched to a gene. Per the germline V gene, CDR1 is SGHTA and CDR2 is FQGNSA. This CDR3 is CASSLDSGIYNEQFF. The CDR3 DNA reads TGTGCCAGCAGCTTAGATAGCGGGATCTACAATGAGCAGTTCTTC.

The genes are TRBV18 and TRBJ1-5; the D is unclear. This CDR3 region has 12 residues. With 3 bases removed from V and 3 bases from J, the gap between germline ends came to 3 bases. Germline loops: CDR1 KGHSH, CDR2 LQKENI. CDR3 protein: CASSPPNQPQHF. DNA of the CDR3: TGTGCCAGCTCACCCCCCAATCAGCCCCAGCATTTT.

This chain joins TRBV27 and TRBJ2-5; D is possibly TRBD2 (5 bases). This CDR3 comprises 14 residues. Per germline, CDR1 MNHEY and CDR2 SMNVEV (reference sequence). V was pared by 7 bases and J by 5 bases, with 17 bases between. The CDR3 sequence is CASKGGLRGETQYF. The CDR3 DNA is TGTGCCAGCAAGGGTGGGTTACGGGGTGAGACCCAGTACTTC.

The gene calls are TRBV5-1 and TRBJ1-6; D is perhaps TRBD1 (6 bases). Trimming stripped 3 bases from V and 7 bases from J, with 14 bases between. The CDR3 has 15 amino acids. Per the germline V gene, CDR1 is SGHRS and CDR2 is YFSETQ. DNA of the CDR3: TGCGCCAGCAGCTCGAGAACAGGGACGAATTCACCCCTCCACTTT. It is translated as CASSSRTGTNSPLHF.

V gene TRBV27 combines with J gene TRBJ1-1; perhaps TRBD1 as D (5 bases). V gave up 2 bases and J gave up 1 base, with 8 bases separating them. This CDR3 is 14 amino acids long. Germline lookup yields CDR1 MNHEY and CDR2 SMNVEV (reference sequence). The CDR3 protein is CASSLGDQNTEAFF. The CDR3 coding sequence is TGTGCCAGCAGTTTAGGGGACCAGAACACTGAAGCTTTCTTT.

The chain couples TRBV28 to TRBJ2-3; maybe TRBD1 (6 bases). The CDR3 totals 13 residues. V was cut by 6 bases and J by 6 bases, with 13 bases left in between. Looked up from germline, CDR1 is MDHEN and CDR2 is SYDVKM. CDR3 region: CASRAQGSDTQYF. In nucleotides, the CDR3 is TGTGCCAGCAGGGCTCAGGGGTCGGATACGCAGTATTTT.

The chain links TRBV2 to TRBJ2-1; D not certain. Germline V gives CDR1 SNHLY, CDR2 FYNNEI. This CDR3 has 12 amino acids. The V and J ends lost 4 bases and 6 bases respectively, with 7 bases between them. CDR3 loop: CASSVRFNEQFF. Written as DNA, the CDR3 is TGTGCCAGCAGTGTCAGATTCAATGAGCAGTTCTTC.

The chain joins TRBV10-3 to TRBJ1-5; tentatively, D is TRBD1 (5 bases). This CDR3 has 14 amino acids. Looked up from germline, CDR1 is ENHRY and CDR2 is SYGVKD. Trimming left V 6 bases short and J 3 bases short, with 12 bases between. CDR3 coding DNA: TGTGCCATCAGGGCCTCGGGGGACAATCAGCCCCAGCATTTT. Protein: CAIRASGDNQPQHF.

The chain links TRBV28 to TRBJ1-2; no reliable D call. The CDR3 runs 15 residues. V was cut by 6 bases and J by 4 bases, with 18 bases left in between. Per germline, CDR1 MDHEN and CDR2 SYDVKM. The CDR3 region has the DNA TGTGCCAGCAGCTCTAAAATCCCGGCGGGCTATGGCTACACCTTC. Protein: CASSSKIPAGYGYTF.

The V call is TRBV19, the J call TRBJ1-5, with 8 bases aligning to TRBD1. CDR3 length equals 15 residues. CDR1 is LNHDA, CDR2 SQIVND, per germline (reference sequence). The J segment lost 6 bases and the V segment lost 7 bases, leaving 11 bases of the junction unmatched. Here the CDR3 reads CASTIATGVPQPQHF. CDR3 in DNA: TGTGCCAGTACCATAGCGACAGGGGTACCTCAGCCCCAGCATTTT.

V and J are TRBV6-1 and TRBJ2-7; 14 bases fit TRBD2. Germline assignment: CDR1 MNHNS and CDR2 SASEGT. The junction had 13 bases not matched to a gene; V was cut back by 3 bases and J by 6 bases. The CDR3 extends over 18 amino acids. For the CDR3, the DNA is TGTGCCAGCAGTGAGGGACTAGCGGGAGCCCTTCAAACGTCCGAGCAGTACTTC. It translates to CASSEGLAGALQTSEQYF.

Here the CDR3 reads CASSQQGQTYGYTF. The CDR3 bases are TGTGCCAGCAGCCAACAGGGACAGACGTATGGCTACACCTTC. The chain combines TRBV28 with TRBJ1-2; 7 nucleotides line up with TRBD1. This CDR3 spans 14 amino acids. J was trimmed by 5 bases and V by 6 bases; bases with no gene match: 9. The germline V gene has CDR1 MDHEN and CDR2 SYDVKM.

This chain joins TRBV28 and TRBJ1-5; D is possibly TRBD1 (5 bases). V was pared by 3 bases and J by 1 base, with 10 bases between. This CDR3 is 15 amino acids long. CDR1 MDHEN and CDR2 SYDVKM come from the germline V gene. The CDR3 DNA is TGTGCCAGCAGTTTCCTTCAGGGAAGCAATCAGCCCCAGCATTTT. Protein product: CASSFLQGSNQPQHF.

The rearrangement links TRBV7-2 to TRBJ2-1, with 12 bases that match TRBD2. The junction had 8 bases not matched to a gene; V was cut back by 2 bases and J by 6 bases. There are 17 residues in the CDR3. Per the germline V gene, CDR1 is SGHTA and CDR2 is FQGNSA. CDR3 in DNA: TGTGCCAGCAGCTTAATTTCCGCTAGCGGGAGGGGCAATGAGCAGTTCTTC. It yields the protein CASSLISASGRGNEQFF.

The J gene is TRBJ1-5, the V gene TRBV19, with D possibly TRBD1 on 6 matching bases. Per the germline V gene, CDR1 is LNHDA and CDR2 is SQIVND (reference sequence). There are 17 residues in the CDR3. Trimming stripped 5 bases from V and 1 base from J, with 18 bases between. In DNA form, the CDR3 reads TGTGCCAGTAGTGCCATCGGCCAGGGGAAGAGCAATCAGCCCCAGCATTTT. Its protein product is CASSAIGQGKSNQPQHF.

V is TRBV3-1 (or the pseudogene TRBV3-2) and J is TRBJ1-2, with TRBD1 matching 7 bases. Unmatched junction bases numbered 6, after V lost 7 bases and J lost 1 base. The CDR3 runs 14 residues. Germline V gene data show CDR1 as LGHDT and CDR2 as YNNKEL (reference sequence). CDR3 region: CASNKRDSNYGYTF. CDR3 sequence (DNA): TGTGCCAGCAACAAAAGGGACAGTAACTATGGCTACACCTTC.

The sample holds a few counts of this clone. The V gene is TRBV28, the J gene TRBJ1-6; D is perhaps TRBD1 (6 bases). CDR1 MDHEN and CDR2 SYDVKM come from the germline V gene. The CDR3 has 15 amino acids. V gave up 7 bases and J gave up 9 bases, with 19 bases separating them. CDR3 coding DNA: TGTGCCAGCAAAGATCAACAGGGTTATGGTTCACCCCTCCACTTT. Protein product: CASKDQQGYGSPLHF.

The chain combines TRBV5-4 with TRBJ1-1, with a weak D call TRBD1 (5 bases). Germline V gives CDR1 SGHNT, CDR2 YYREEE (reference sequence). CDR3 length equals 16 residues. V shed 7 bases and J shed 4 bases, with 23 bases lying between them. The CDR3 nucleotides are TGTGCCAGCGCCGACAGAACTACCTCCCCGTTCACTGAAGCTTTCTTT. This sequence encodes CASADRTTSPFTEAFF.

The chain employs TRBV11-3 and TRBJ2-3; D remains unclear. This CDR3 has 17 amino acids. Trimming took 5 bases from V and 9 from J, leaving 27 bases between them. The germline V gene has CDR1 SGHNT and CDR2 YENEEA. CDR3 amino acids: CASSLYQVLGHSWTQYF. The CDR3 DNA sequence: TGTGCCAGCAGCCTATACCAGGTCCTGGGCCACTCGTGGACGCAGTATTTT.

The V and J genes are TRBV20-1 and TRBJ2-3; D is possibly TRBD1 or TRBD2 (6 bases each). The CDR3 runs 13 residues. The V gene lost 6 bases and the J gene lost 1 base, with 11 bases spanning the gap. The germline gives CDR1 DFQATT, CDR2 SNEGSKA (reference sequence). CDR3 residues: CSASRGGTDTQYF. The CDR3 coding sequence is TGCAGTGCAAGTAGGGGGGGCACAGATACGCAGTATTTT.

This clone was found once. This sequence joins TRBV7-8 and TRBJ1-1; 7 bases align to TRBD1. V was pared by 5 bases and J by 3 bases, with 12 bases of the junction left unmatched. Per the germline V gene, CDR1 is SGHVS and CDR2 is FQNEAQ. There are 16 residues in the CDR3. The CDR3 is CASSPWTGRVDTEAFF. CDR3 in DNA: TGTGCCAGCAGCCCGTGGACAGGACGGGTGGACACTGAAGCTTTCTTT.

The gene calls are TRBV6-5 and TRBJ1-2; D gene uncertain. Trimming removed 0 bases from V and 2 bases from J, with 4 bases in between. The CDR3 has 13 amino acids. Germline CDR1 MNHEY, CDR2 SVGAGI. CDR3: CASSYSANYGYTF. DNA for the CDR3: TGTGCCAGCAGTTACTCGGCGAACTATGGCTACACCTTC.

V gene TRBV9 combines with J gene TRBJ2-7; D possibly corresponds to TRBD1 (6 bases). Germline-derived CDR1 and CDR2 are SGDLS and YYNGEE. This CDR3 contains 14 residues. Between the trimmed V and J ends, which lost 0 bases and 1 base, there was a span of 8 bases. CDR3 coding DNA: TGTGCCAGCAGCGTAGAAGGGGGTTCCTACGAGCAGTACTTC. This sequence encodes CASSVEGGSYEQYF.